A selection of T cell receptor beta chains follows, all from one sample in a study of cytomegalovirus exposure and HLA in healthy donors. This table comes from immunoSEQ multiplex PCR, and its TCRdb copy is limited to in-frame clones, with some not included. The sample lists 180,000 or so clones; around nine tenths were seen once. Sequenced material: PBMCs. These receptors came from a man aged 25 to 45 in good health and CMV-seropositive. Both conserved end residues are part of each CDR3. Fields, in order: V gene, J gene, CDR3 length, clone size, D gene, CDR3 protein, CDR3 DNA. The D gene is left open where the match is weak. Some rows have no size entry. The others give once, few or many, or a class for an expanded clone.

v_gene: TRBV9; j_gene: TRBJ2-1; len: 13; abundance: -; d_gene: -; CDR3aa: CASSVGTSYEQFF; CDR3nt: TGTGCCAGCAGCGTCGGCACTAGCTACGAGCAGTTCTTC
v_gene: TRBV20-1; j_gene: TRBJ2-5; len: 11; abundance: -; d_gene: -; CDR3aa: CSAELQETQYF; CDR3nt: TGCAGTGCCGAACTCCAAGAGACCCAGTACTTC
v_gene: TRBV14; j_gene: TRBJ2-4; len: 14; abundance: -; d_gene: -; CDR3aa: CASSPGGGIIIQYF; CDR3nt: TGTGCCAGCAGCCCTGGAGGGGGGATAATCATTCAGTACTTC
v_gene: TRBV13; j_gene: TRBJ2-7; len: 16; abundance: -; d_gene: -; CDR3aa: CASSVAATQYLYEQYF; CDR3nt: TGTGCCAGCAGCGTAGCAGCAACACAGTACCTTTACGAGCAGTACTTC
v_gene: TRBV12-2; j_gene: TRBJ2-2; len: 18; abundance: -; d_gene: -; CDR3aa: CASRLIAGTRTNTGELFF; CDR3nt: TGTGCAAGTCGTTTAATAGCGGGCACGAGGACGAACACCGGGGAGCTGTTTTTT
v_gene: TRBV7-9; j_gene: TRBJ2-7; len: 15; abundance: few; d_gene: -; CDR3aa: CASSPPGQPNYEQYF; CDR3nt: TGTGCCAGCAGCCCGCCAGGACAACCTAACTACGAGCAGTACTTC
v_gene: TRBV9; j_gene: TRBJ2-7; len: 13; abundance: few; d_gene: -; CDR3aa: CASSPSDTYEQYF; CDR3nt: TGTGCCAGCAGCCCCTCGGACACCTACGAGCAGTACTTC
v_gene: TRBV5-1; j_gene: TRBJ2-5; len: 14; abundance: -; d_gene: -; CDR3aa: CASSWLGIKETQYF; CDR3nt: TGCGCCAGCAGCTGGTTAGGGATAAAAGAGACCCAGTACTTC
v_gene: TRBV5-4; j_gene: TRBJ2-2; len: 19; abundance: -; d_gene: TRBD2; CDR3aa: CASSFGGTSGRGRNGELFF; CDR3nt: TGTGCCAGCAGTTTTGGTGGGACTAGCGGGAGGGGTCGTAACGGGGAGCTGTTTTTT
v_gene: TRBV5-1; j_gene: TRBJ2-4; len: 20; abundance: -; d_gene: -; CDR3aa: CASSSSQGILSWFAKNIQYF; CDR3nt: TGCGCCAGCAGCTCATCACAGGGAATCTTATCGTGGTTTGCCAAAAACATTCAGTACTTC
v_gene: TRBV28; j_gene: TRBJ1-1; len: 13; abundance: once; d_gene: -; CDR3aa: CASSLRTNTEAFF; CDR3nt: TGTGCCAGCAGTTTAAGAACGAACACTGAAGCTTTCTTT
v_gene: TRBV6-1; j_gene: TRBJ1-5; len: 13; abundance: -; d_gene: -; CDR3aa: CASSESENQPQHF; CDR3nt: TGTGCCAGCAGTGAATCCGAAAATCAGCCCCAGCATTTT
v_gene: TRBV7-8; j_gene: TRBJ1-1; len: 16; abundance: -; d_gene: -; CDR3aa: CASSSYRAGMNTEAFF; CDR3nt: TGTGCCAGCAGCTCCTACAGGGCGGGGATGAACACTGAAGCTTTCTTT
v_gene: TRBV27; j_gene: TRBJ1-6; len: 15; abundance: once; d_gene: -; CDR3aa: CASSLEGTRESPLHF; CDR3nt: TGTGCCAGCAGTTTAGAGGGGACAAGGGAGAGTCCCCTCCACTTT
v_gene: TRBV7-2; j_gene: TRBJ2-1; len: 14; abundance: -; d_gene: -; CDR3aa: CASSLGGSGVEQFF; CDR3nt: TGTGCCAGCAGCTTAGGGGGTTCAGGGGTGGAGCAGTTCTTC
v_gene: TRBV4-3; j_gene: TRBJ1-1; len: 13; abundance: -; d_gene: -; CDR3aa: CASSPQGGAEAFF; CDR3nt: TGCGCCAGCAGCCCTCAAGGGGGGGCTGAAGCTTTCTTT
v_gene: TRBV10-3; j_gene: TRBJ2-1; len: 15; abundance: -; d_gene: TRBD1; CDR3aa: CAISGGDRAVNEQFF; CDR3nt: TGTGCCATCAGTGGTGGGGACAGGGCAGTCAATGAGCAGTTCTTC
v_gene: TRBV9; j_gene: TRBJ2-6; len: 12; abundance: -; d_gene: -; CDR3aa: CASMSGANVLTF; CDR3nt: TGTGCCAGCATGTCTGGGGCCAACGTCCTGACTTTC
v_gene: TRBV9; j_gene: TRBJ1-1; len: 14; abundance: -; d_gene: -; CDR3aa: CASVALGGSTEAFF; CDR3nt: TGTGCCAGCGTTGCCTTGGGGGGAAGCACTGAAGCTTTCTTT
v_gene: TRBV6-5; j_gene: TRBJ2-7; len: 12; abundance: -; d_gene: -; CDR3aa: CASSKGPYEQYF; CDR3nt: TGTGCCAGCTCCAAGGGGCCCTACGAGCAGTACTTC
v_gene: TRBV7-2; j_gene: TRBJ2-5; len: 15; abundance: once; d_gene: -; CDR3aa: CASSPSTGPQETQYF; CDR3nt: TGTGCCAGCAGCCCATCGACAGGTCCCCAAGAGACCCAGTACTTC
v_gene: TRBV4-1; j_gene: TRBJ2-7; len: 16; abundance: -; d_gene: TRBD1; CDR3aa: CASSQPRDRSSYEQYF; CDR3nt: TGCGCCAGCAGCCAGCCTCGGGACAGATCGTCCTACGAGCAGTACTTC
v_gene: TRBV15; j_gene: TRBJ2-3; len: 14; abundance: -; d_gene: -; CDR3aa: CATSRDFRSDTQYF; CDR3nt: TGTGCCACCAGCAGAGATTTCAGGTCAGATACGCAGTATTTT
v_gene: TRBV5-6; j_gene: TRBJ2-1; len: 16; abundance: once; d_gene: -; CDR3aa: CASSLLEGGSYNEQFF; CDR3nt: TGTGCCAGCAGCTTGCTCGAAGGGGGCTCCTACAATGAGCAGTTCTTC
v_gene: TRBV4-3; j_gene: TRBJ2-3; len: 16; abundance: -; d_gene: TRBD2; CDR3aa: CASSQNSGGATDTQYF; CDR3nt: TGCGCCAGCAGCCAAAATAGCGGGGGGGCCACAGATACGCAGTATTTT
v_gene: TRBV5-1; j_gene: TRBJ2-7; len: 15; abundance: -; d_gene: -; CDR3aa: CASSLPWDVAYEQYF; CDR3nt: TGCGCCAGCAGCTTGCCCTGGGACGTAGCCTACGAGCAGTACTTC
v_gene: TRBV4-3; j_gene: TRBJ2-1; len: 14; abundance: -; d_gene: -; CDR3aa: CASSHYLAGNEQFF; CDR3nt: TGCGCCAGCAGCCACTATCTGGCAGGGAATGAGCAGTTCTTC
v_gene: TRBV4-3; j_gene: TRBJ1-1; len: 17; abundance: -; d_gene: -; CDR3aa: CASSQEQTKGMNTEAFF; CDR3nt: TGCGCCAGCAGCCAAGAGCAGACGAAAGGGATGAACACTGAAGCTTTCTTT
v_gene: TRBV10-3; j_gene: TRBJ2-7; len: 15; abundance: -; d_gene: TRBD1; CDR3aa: CAISAAGTGDYEQYF; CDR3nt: TGTGCCATCAGTGCCGCCGGGACAGGGGACTACGAGCAGTACTTC
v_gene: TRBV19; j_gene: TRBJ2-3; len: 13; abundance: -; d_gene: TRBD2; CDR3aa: CASGRASTDTQYF; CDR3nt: TGTGCCAGTGGGAGGGCCTCCACAGATACGCAGTATTTT
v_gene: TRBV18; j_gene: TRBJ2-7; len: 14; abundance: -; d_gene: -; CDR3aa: CASSPERRGNEQYF; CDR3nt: TGTGCCAGCTCACCGGAGAGGAGAGGGAATGAGCAGTACTTC
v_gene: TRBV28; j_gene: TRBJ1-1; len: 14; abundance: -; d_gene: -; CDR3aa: CASSLFVMNTEAFF; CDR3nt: TGTGCCAGCAGTTTGTTCGTAATGAACACTGAAGCTTTCTTT
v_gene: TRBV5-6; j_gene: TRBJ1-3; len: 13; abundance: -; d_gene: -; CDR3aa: CASSLFSGNTIYF; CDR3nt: TGTGCCAGCAGCTTGTTCTCTGGAAACACCATATATTTT
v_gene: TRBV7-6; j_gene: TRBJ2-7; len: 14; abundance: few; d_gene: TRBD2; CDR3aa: CASSFGLAGDEQYF; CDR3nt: TGTGCCAGCAGCTTCGGACTAGCGGGAGACGAGCAGTACTTC
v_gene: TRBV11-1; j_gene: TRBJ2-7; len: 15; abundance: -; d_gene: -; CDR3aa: CASAPGLALAYEQYF; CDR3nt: TGTGCCTCCGCTCCCGGGCTAGCATTAGCCTACGAGCAGTACTTC
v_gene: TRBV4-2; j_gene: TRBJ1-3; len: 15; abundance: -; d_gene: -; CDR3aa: CASSQERGSGNTIYF; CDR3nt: TGTGCCAGCAGCCAAGAGAGGGGTAGTGGAAACACCATATATTTT
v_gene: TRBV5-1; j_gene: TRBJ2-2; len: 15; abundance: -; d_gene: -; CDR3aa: CASSLSDANTGELFF; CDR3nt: TGCGCCAGCAGCTTATCTGACGCGAACACCGGGGAGCTGTTTTTT
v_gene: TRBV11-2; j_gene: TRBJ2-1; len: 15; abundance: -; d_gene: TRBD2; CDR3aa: CASSYYLAGVNEQFF; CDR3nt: TGTGCCAGCAGCTATTACCTAGCGGGAGTCAATGAGCAGTTCTTC
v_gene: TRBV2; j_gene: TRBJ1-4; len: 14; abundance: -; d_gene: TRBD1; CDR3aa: CASSSGTGHEKLFF; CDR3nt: TGTGCCAGCAGTTCCGGGACAGGGCATGAAAAACTGTTTTTT
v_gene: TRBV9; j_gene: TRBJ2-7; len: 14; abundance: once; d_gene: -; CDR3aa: CASSANRVSYEQYF; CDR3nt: TGTGCCAGCAGCGCCAACAGGGTGTCCTACGAGCAGTACTTC
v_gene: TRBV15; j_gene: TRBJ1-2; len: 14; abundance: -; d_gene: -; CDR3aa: CATSRASGNYGYTF; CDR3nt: TGTGCCACCAGCAGAGCATCCGGGAACTATGGCTACACCTTC
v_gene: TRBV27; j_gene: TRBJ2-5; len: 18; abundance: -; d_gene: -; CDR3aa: CASSLVGSLISDQETQYF; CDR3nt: TGTGCCAGCAGTTTAGTGGGGAGTTTAATCTCTGACCAAGAGACCCAGTACTTC
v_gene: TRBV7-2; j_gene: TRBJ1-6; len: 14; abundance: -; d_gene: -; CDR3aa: CASSDPVRDSPLHF; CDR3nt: TGTGCCAGCAGCGATCCGGTCAGGGATTCACCCCTCCACTTT
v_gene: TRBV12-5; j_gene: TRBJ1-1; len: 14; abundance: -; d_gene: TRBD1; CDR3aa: CASTQTGTGTEAFF; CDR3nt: TGTGCTAGTACCCAGACAGGGACGGGCACTGAAGCTTTCTTT
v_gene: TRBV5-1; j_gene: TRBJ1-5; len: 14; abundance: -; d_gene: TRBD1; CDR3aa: CASSSGGSNQPQHF; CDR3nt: TGCGCCAGCAGCTCAGGGGGGAGCAATCAGCCCCAGCATTTT